Presented here are 22 T cell receptor beta chains from one specimen sequenced in a study of blood T cell repertoires in COVID-19 (TCRdb year 2020). The library was prepared using the immunoSEQ multiplex PCR assay. Not all clones reach the TCRdb copy of this immuneACCESS table, which keeps in-frame sequences only. Checked studies attribute under half of the gap to unresolved V genes and leave the rest unexplained. A total of roughly 230,000 clones appear in this sample, 85% of them only once. More than 6.5% of the sample is taken by the ten largest. Sequencing was carried out using PBMCs or T cells enriched from blood (not recorded which). These TCRs come from a woman aged 45-65 years who had been exposed to COVID-19.

V and J are TRBV19 and TRBJ2-5; 8 nucleotides align to TRBD2. CDR3 length equals 15 residues. CDR1 LNHDA and CDR2 SQIVND come from the germline V gene (reference sequence). With 3 bases clipped from V and 1 base from J, the junction kept 4 bases outside the gene matches. The CDR3 nucleotides read TGTGCCAGTAGTATGTGGCGGGGGGCCCAAGAGACCCAGTACTTC. Protein: CASSMWRGAQETQYF. Full variable domain (missing parts from reference TRBV19 and TRBJ2-5): DGGITQSPKYLFRKEGQNVTLSCEQNLNHDAMYWYRQDPGQGLRLIYYSQIVNDFQKGDIAEGYSVSREKKESFPLTVTSAQKNPTAFYLCASSMWRGAQETQYFGPGTRLLVL.

The gene calls are TRBV9 and TRBJ1-6, with TRBD1 matching over 9 bases. CDR1 is SGDLS, CDR2 YYNGEE, per germline. CDR3 size: 15 residues. Unmatched junction bases numbered 6, after V lost 4 bases and J lost 7 bases. The CDR3 sequence is CASSPLGQGNSPLHF. CDR3 DNA: TGTGCCAGCAGCCCCTTAGGACAGGGGAATTCACCCCTCCACTTT.

The chain carries TRBV18 and TRBJ1-2, with D hard to call. This CDR3 has 14 residues. CDR1 is KGHSH, CDR2 LQKENI, per germline. V dropped 4 bases and J dropped 1 base, with 10 bases sitting between them. CDR3 sequence (DNA): TGTGCCAGCTCACGGAAGGAGGGTAACTATGGCTACACCTTC. Its translation: CASSRKEGNYGYTF. The full variable domain, in which reference TRBV18 and TRBJ1-2 provide the parts outside the CDR3, is NAGVMQNPRHLVRRRGQEARLRCSPMKGHSHVYWYRQLPEEGLKFMVYLQKENIIDESGMPKERFSAEFPKEGPSILRIQQVVRGDSAAYFCASSRKEGNYGYTFGSGTRLTVV.

The chain links TRBV28 to TRBJ1-5; the D is unclear. The CDR3 contains 14 residues. Germline values: CDR1 MDHEN, CDR2 SYDVKM. The V end lost 7 bases, the J end lost 6 bases, and 16 bases lay between the germline ends. The CDR3 nucleotides read TGTGCCAGCACCATCTCACCGGAGGGTCAGCCCCAGCATTTT. Its protein is CASTISPEGQPQHF.

The chain uses TRBV12-3 or TRBV12-4 and TRBJ1-2, with 8 bases that match TRBD1. CDR3 size: 12 residues. V gave up 8 bases and J gave up 3 bases; unmatched junction bases: 2. This CDR3 reads CASSDRDYGYTF. The CDR3 DNA reads TGTGCCAGCTCGGACAGGGACTATGGCTACACCTTC.

In nucleotides, the CDR3 is TGTGCCAGTAGTATTCAGGGAGGGGGAGATACGCAGTATTTT. This translates into CASSIQGGGDTQYF. The chain has TRBV19 and TRBJ2-3, with a possible D match to TRBD2 (7 bases). V dropped 3 bases and J dropped 5 bases, with 12 bases sitting between them. Germline CDR1 reads LNHDA; CDR2 reads SQIVND (reference sequence). The CDR3 consists of 14 residues.

This chain uses TRBV19 with TRBJ2-3; 9 nucleotides line up with TRBD1. This CDR3 contains 16 residues. Germline CDR1 LNHDA, CDR2 SQIVND (reference sequence). With 5 bases clipped from V and 3 bases from J, the junction kept 9 bases outside the gene matches. The CDR3 nucleotides are TGTGCCAGTAGTGCCCGGGACAGGGTGGGGACAGATACGCAGTATTTT. It specifies CASSARDRVGTDTQYF.

The V call is TRBV28, the J call TRBJ1-3; D possibly corresponds to TRBD1 (5 bases). CDR3 length: 16 amino acids. V was pared by 5 bases and J by 0 bases, with 14 bases between. Germline assignment: CDR1 MDHEN and CDR2 SYDVKM. In nucleotides, the CDR3 is TGTGCCAGCAGTGCTCACAGGTTCGCCTCTGGAAACACCATATATTTT. Translating gives CASSAHRFASGNTIYF. The variable domain in full, completed from reference TRBV28 and TRBJ1-3, reads DVKVTQSSRYLVKRTGEKVFLECVQDMDHENMFWYRQDPGLGLRLIYFSYDVKMKEKGDIPEGYSVSREKKERFSLILESASTNQTSMYLCASSAHRFASGNTIYFGEGSWLTVV.

The chain employs TRBV28 and TRBJ2-7; 8 bases are shared with TRBD1. The CDR3 length is 15 residues. Germline V gene sequence: CDR1 MDHEN, CDR2 SYDVKM. J lost 8 bases, V lost 5 bases, and 14 bases had no gene match. As DNA, the CDR3 is TGTGCCAGCAGTCCCCCGACAGGGGAGAGGTGGAAGCAGTACTTC. Residues: CASSPPTGERWKQYF.

The chain has TRBV4-1 and TRBJ1-2; perhaps TRBD1 as D (6 bases). The CDR3 loop spans 15 amino acids. Trimming took 7 bases from V and 3 from J, leaving 18 bases between them. CDR1 is MGHRA and CDR2 is YSYEKL in the germline V gene. CDR3 coding DNA: TGCGCCAGCACTAGGGACGTACAGGGCGACTATGGCTACACCTTC. Its protein product is CASTRDVQGDYGYTF.

This clone was seen only once. The rearrangement uses TRBV2 and TRBJ2-1; 7 nucleotides agree with TRBD2. This CDR3 contains 15 residues. The ends lost 2 bases at V and 3 bases at J; junction bases unmatched: 4. Germline values: CDR1 SNHLY, CDR2 FYNNEI. CDR3 nucleotides: TGTGCCAGCAGTGAACGGGCGGGGGTCTACAATGAGCAGTTCTTC. It translates to CASSERAGVYNEQFF.

V usage is TRBV9 and J usage is TRBJ1-1; D not certain. In germline, CDR1 is SGDLS, CDR2 YYNGEE. This CDR3 spans 14 amino acids. V was trimmed by 0 bases and J by 9 bases, leaving 15 bases between them. Here the CDR3 DNA reads TGTGCCAGCAGCGTAGGAGGGCCAACGGGTCAAGCTTTCTTT. It translates to CASSVGGPTGQAFF.

The genes are TRBV10-1 and TRBJ1-3; D is possibly TRBD1 (5 bases). The length of the CDR3 is 14 residues. CDR1 is WNHNN and CDR2 is SYGVQD in the germline V gene (reference sequence). The V and J ends lost 6 bases and 4 bases respectively, with 13 bases between them. The CDR3 nucleotides are TGCGCCAGCAGCTTGACAGCCAGCGGAAACACCATATATTTT. This gives the protein CASSLTASGNTIYF.

This clone was detected once. The chain is built from TRBV28 and TRBJ1-6; no reliable D call. V lost 8 bases and J lost 14, with 13 bases in between. The CDR3 loop spans 11 amino acids. Looked up from germline, CDR1 is MDHEN and CDR2 is SYDVKM. The CDR3 DNA is TGTGCCAGCGGAGACCGATTCACCCTCCACTTT. Encoded protein: CASGDRFTLHF.

The chain joins TRBV11-2 to TRBJ1-2; 9 bases are a match to TRBD1. V lost 5 bases and J lost 8; bases outside the gene matches: 12. The germline CDR1 and CDR2 sequences are SGHAT and FQNNGV. The CDR3 is 15 amino acids. The CDR3 region is CASSRTGTGNPGYTF. The CDR3 DNA follows: TGTGCCAGCAGCCGGACCGGGACAGGGAACCCCGGCTACACCTTC.

This sequence joins TRBV6-5 and TRBJ1-2; the match to TRBD1 covers 7 bases. CDR1 MNHEY and CDR2 SVGAGI come from the germline V gene. The CDR3 has 14 residues. Trimming removed 6 bases from V and 3 bases from J; junction bases left unmatched: 7. CDR3 sequence: CASSRGEKDYGYTF. The CDR3 DNA reads as TGTGCCAGCAGCAGGGGGGAAAAGGACTATGGCTACACCTTC.

The rearrangement joins TRBV5-4 to TRBJ2-3, with a possible D match to TRBD2 (7 bases). The germline CDR1 and CDR2 sequences are SGHNT and YYREEE (reference sequence). The V end was cut by 5 bases, the J end by 12 bases, with 16 bases between. The CDR3 runs to 12 residues. The CDR3 is CASSSEGGLQYF. The CDR3 DNA reads TGTGCCAGCAGTTCCGAGGGGGGGCTCCAGTATTTT.

This sequence joins TRBV14 and TRBJ1-1; a possible D gene is TRBD1 (6 bases). This CDR3 comprises 13 residues. CDR1 and CDR2 from the germline V gene are SGHDN and FVKESK. V dropped 1 base and J dropped 3 bases, with 6 bases sitting between them. The DNA of the CDR3 is TGTGCCAGCAGCCAAGCAGGGGACACTGAAGCTTTCTTT. The encoded protein is CASSQAGDTEAFF.

The V and J genes are TRBV18 and TRBJ1-3; D may be TRBD1 (5 bases). CDR1 and CDR2 from the germline V gene are KGHSH and LQKENI. The CDR3 sequence is 16 residues long. V was trimmed by 6 bases and J by 0 bases, leaving 15 bases between them. The CDR3 region is CASSLWGTASGNTIYF. CDR3 sequence (DNA): TGTGCCAGCTCTCTCTGGGGCACAGCCTCTGGAAACACCATATATTTT.

The rearrangement joins TRBV7-9 to TRBJ1-2; D gene uncertain. Germline assignment: CDR1 SEHNR and CDR2 FQNEAQ (reference sequence). The CDR3 runs to 13 residues. The ends were cut back, 3 bases at V and 5 bases at J, with 10 bases in the middle. The CDR3 region is CASSFEQTYGYTF. The CDR3 DNA is TGTGCCAGCAGCTTTGAACAGACGTATGGCTACACCTTC. Drawing the rest from reference TRBV7-9 and TRBJ1-2, the complete variable domain is DTGVSQNPRHKITKRGQNVTFRCDPISEHNRLYWYRQTLGQGPEFLTYFQNEAQLEKSRLLSDRFSAERPKGSFSTLEIQRTEQGDSAMYLCASSFEQTYGYTFGSGTRLTVV.

CDR3: CASLAVRYSTDTQYF. The CDR3 bases are TGTGCCAGCCTTGCAGTGCGGTATAGCACAGATACGCAGTATTTT. This chain links TRBV6-5 with TRBJ2-3; D uncertain. Germline V lookup: CDR1 MNHEY, CDR2 SVGAGI. The CDR3 contains 15 residues. The V end was cut by 8 bases, the J end by 0 bases, with 15 bases between.

V and J are TRBV6-2 or TRBV6-3 and TRBJ1-5; no clear D gene. Per the germline V gene, CDR1 is MNHEY and CDR2 is SVGEGT. V lost 6 bases and J 5 bases, leaving 11 bases between the germline ends. The CDR3 runs to 13 residues. This CDR3 reads CASSLVEDQPQHF. In nucleotides, the CDR3 is TGTGCCAGCAGCCTGGTAGAGGATCAGCCCCAGCATTTT.